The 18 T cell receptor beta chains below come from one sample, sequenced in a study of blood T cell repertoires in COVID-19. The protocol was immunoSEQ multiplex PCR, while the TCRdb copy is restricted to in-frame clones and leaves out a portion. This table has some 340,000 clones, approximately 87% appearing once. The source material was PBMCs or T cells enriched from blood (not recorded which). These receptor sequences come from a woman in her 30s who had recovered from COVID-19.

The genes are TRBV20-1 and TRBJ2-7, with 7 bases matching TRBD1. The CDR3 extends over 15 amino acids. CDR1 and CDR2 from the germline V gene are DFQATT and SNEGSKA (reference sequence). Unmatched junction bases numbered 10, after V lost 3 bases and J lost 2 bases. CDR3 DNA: TGCAGTGCTAGTGACCTCGGGACAGCAGCCTACGAGCAGTACTTC. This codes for CSASDLGTAAYEQYF.

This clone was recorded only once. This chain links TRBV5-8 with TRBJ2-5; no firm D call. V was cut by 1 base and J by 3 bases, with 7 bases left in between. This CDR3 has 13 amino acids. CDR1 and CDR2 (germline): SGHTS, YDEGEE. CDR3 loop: CASSLQREETQYF. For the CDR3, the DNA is TGTGCCAGCAGCTTGCAACGCGAAGAGACCCAGTACTTC.

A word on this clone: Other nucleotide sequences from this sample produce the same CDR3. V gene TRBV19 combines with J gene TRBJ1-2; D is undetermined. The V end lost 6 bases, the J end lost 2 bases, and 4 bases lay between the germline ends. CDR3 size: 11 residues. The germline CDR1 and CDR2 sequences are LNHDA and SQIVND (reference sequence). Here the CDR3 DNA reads TGTGCCAGTAGGCAGAACTATGGCTACACCTTC. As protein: CASRQNYGYTF.

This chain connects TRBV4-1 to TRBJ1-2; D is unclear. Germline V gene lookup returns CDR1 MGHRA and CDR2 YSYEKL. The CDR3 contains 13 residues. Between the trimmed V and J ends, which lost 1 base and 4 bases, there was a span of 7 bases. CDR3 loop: CASSQVGVYGYTF. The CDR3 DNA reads TGCGCCAGCAGCCAAGTCGGAGTCTATGGCTACACCTTC.

CDR3 in amino acids: CASSLRGIETQYF. In nucleotides, the CDR3 is TGTGCCAGCAGCCTCCGGGGGATCGAGACCCAGTACTTC. J is TRBJ2-5 and V is TRBV14; perhaps TRBD2 as D (6 bases). Germline CDR1 and CDR2: SGHDN and FVKESK. Trimming took 4 bases from V and 5 from J, leaving 11 bases between them. CDR3 length equals 13 residues.

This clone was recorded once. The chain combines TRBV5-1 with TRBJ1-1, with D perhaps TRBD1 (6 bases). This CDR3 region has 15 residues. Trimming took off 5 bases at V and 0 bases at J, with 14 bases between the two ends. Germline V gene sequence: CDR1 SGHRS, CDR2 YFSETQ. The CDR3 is CASRRGGDMNTEAFF. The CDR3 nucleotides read TGCGCCAGCAGGAGAGGGGGGGACATGAACACTGAAGCTTTCTTT.

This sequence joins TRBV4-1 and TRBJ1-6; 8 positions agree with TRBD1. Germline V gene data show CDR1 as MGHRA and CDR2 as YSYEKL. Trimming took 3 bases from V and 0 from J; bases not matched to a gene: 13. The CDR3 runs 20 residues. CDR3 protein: CASSHETGTGAFSYNSPLHF. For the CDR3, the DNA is TGCGCCAGCAGCCATGAAACCGGGACAGGAGCCTTCTCCTATAATTCACCCCTCCACTTT.

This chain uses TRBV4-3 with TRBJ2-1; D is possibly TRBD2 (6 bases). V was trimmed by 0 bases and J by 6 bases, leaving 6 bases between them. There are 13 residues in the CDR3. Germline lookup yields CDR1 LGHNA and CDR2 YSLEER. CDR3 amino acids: CASSQEEGNEQFF. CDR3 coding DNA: TGCGCCAGCAGCCAAGAGGAGGGCAATGAGCAGTTCTTC.

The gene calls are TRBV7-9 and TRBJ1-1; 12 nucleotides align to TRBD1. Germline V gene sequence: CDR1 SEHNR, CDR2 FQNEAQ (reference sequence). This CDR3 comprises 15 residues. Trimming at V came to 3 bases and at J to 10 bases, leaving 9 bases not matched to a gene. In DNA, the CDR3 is TGTGCCAGCAGCTTGGGGACAGGGGGCCCTAACAGAGCTTTCTTT. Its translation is CASSLGTGGPNRAFF.

CDR3 loop: CASSQVGPNEQFF. The CDR3 DNA is TGTGCCAGCAGCCAAGTCGGTCCCAATGAGCAGTTCTTC. The chain recombines TRBV3-1 (or the pseudogene TRBV3-2) with TRBJ2-1, with D uncertain. CDR1 is LGHDT and CDR2 is YNNKEL in the germline V gene (reference sequence). The CDR3 is 13 residues long. The V gene lost 1 base and the J gene lost 6 bases, with 7 bases spanning the gap.

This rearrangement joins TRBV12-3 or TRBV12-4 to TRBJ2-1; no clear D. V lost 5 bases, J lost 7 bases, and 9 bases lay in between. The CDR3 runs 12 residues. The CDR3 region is CASSTAWNEQFF. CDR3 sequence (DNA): TGTGCCAGCAGTACAGCTTGGAATGAGCAGTTCTTC.

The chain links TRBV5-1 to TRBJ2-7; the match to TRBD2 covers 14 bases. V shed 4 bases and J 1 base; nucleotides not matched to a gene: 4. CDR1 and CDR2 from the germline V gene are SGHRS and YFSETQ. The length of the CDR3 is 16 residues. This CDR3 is CASSRGLAGGSYEQYF. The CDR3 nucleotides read TGCGCCAGCAGCCGCGGACTAGCGGGGGGATCCTACGAGCAGTACTTC.

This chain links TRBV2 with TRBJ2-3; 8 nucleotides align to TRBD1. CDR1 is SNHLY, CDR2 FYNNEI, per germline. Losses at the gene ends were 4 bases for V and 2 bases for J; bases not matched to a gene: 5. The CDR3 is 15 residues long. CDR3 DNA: TGTGCCAGCAGTGGACCAGGGGGCTCCACAGATACGCAGTATTTT. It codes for CASSGPGGSTDTQYF.

CDR3: CAWTQDRASNEQYF. The CDR3, as DNA: TGTGCCTGGACCCAAGACAGGGCGTCTAACGAGCAGTACTTC. This chain links TRBV30 with TRBJ2-7; TRBD1 matches at 7 bases. From germline, CDR1 is GTSNPN and CDR2 SVGIG (reference sequence). Germline trimming cut 4 bases from V and 5 bases from J; bases unmatched to any gene: 11. CDR3 length: 14 amino acids.

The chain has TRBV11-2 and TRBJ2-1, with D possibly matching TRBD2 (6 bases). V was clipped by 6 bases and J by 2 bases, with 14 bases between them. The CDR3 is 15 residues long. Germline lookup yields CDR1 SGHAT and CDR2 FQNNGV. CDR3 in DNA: TGTGCCAGCAGGCGGAGGGAACCAACCTACAATGAGCAGTTCTTC. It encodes CASRRREPTYNEQFF.

CDR3 coding DNA: TGTGCCACCAGTGATCCCCGAGGCGGCTACGAGCAGTACTTC. Its protein product is CATSDPRGGYEQYF. The chain carries TRBV24-1 and TRBJ2-7; D call uncertain. Between the trimmed V and J ends, which lost 3 bases and 3 bases, there was a span of 11 bases. The CDR3 runs to 14 residues. Germline lookup yields CDR1 KGHDR and CDR2 SFDVKD.

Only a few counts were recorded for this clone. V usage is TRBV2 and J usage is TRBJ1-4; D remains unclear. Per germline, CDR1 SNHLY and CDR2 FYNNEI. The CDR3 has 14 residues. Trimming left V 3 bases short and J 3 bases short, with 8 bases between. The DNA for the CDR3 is TGTGCCAGCAGTGAGGTATCGGCTAATGAAAAACTGTTTTTT. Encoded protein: CASSEVSANEKLFF.

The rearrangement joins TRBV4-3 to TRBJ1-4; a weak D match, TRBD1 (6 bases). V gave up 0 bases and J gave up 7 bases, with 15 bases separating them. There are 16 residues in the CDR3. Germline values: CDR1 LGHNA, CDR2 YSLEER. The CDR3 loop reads CASSQEIGGVSEKLFF. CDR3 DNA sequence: TGCGCCAGCAGCCAAGAGATTGGGGGCGTGAGTGAAAAACTGTTTTTT.